One TCR beta chain is described in this entry. These data come from a study of long-term antiretroviral therapy in people with HIV. Survey level was the resolution at which the v3.0 immunoSEQ assay ran. Clones were sequenced by immunoSEQ multiplex PCR, and TCRdb holds only the in-frame ones, with some missing. This sample yields around 33,000 clones, of which roughly four fifths are seen a single time; 13% belongs to the top ten. This TCR came from a man between 18 and 29 years old with HIV. The sequencing here drew on unsorted PBMCs, taken 0.3 years after starting antiretroviral therapy.

The CDR3 spells CASSLGANTEAFF. CDR3 bases: TGTGCCAGCAGTTTAGGGGCTAACACTGAAGCTTTCTTT. The chain uses TRBV27 and TRBJ1-1, with a weak D call TRBD1 (5 bases). Germline-derived CDR1 and CDR2 are MNHEY and SMNVEV (reference sequence). The CDR3 totals 13 residues. V gave up 2 bases and J gave up 2 bases, with 6 bases separating them.